This T cell receptor (beta chain) was obtained from a study of blood T cell repertoires in COVID-19. Study summary: There were acute and convalescent COVID-19 samples, and they came from the United States, Italy and Spain. PBMCs, B-cell-depleted T cells, or T cells were the source of the cDNA or gDNA that made up the material.

Original methodology: Scientists estimated how many nucleated cells there were by amplifying reference gene primers. Libraries were prepared by immunoSEQ multiplex PCR; TCRdb keeps only in-frame clonotypes and omits some of them. For V, J and clone size, that table is used; D and trimming come from the DNA. The table has tens of thousands of clones, more than 60% seen once. Trimming took 4 bases from V and 0 from J; bases not matched to a gene: 4. This CDR3 is 15 amino acids long. The germline V gene encodes CDR1 SGHTS and CDR2 YDEGEE. Sequencing input: peripheral blood. The sequence derives from a human donor in a cohort sampled during active COVID-19. The chain is built from TRBV5-8 and TRBJ2-5; TRBD1 matches at 9 bases. In nucleotides, the CDR3 is TGTGCCAGCAGCGGCGGGACAGGGTACCAAGAGACCCAGTACTTC. It codes for CASSGGTGYQETQYF.